Listed below are T cell receptor beta chains from one sample, sequenced in a study of shared clonotypes between healthy human individuals. Generated by immunoSEQ multiplex PCR, the TCRdb table keeps only in-frame clones and is missing some. The data hold under 1,100,000 clones, with around 74% observed a single time. Input material: memory CD4+ T cells sorted from blood. Receptor source: a man in his late teens or twenties in good health. CDR3s leave out the opening cysteine and the closing phenylalanine or tryptophan. Each record gives: V gene, J gene, clone size, CDR3 protein. Part of the rows lack a size; the others show once, few, many or a class for expanded clones.

TRBV18	TRBJ2-5	few	ASSPVPAGEETQY
TRBV7-9	TRBJ2-3	-	ASGLSTDTQY
TRBV2	TRBJ2-7	-	ASRDLTDYEQY
TRBV7-9	TRBJ2-3	once	ASSSQTGSTDTQY
TRBV10-1	TRBJ1-1	many	ASSEMGERRAF
TRBV6-5	TRBJ2-3	-	ASIAGGTDTQY
TRBV7-8	TRBJ1-5	-	ASSLVGVGQPQH
TRBV19	TRBJ1-1	-	ASRLREGTEAF
TRBV5-1	TRBJ2-1	-	ASSSGLAGPYNEQF
TRBV5-1	TRBJ2-1	-	ASSSGDGSYNEQF
TRBV9	TRBJ1-1	-	ASSAADRGDTEAF
TRBV28	TRBJ1-6	-	ASSLLRWTGDSPLH
TRBV6-5	TRBJ1-3	-	ASSYRAGNTIY
TRBV30	TRBJ2-2	few	AWGSPQTGNTGELF
TRBV2	TRBJ1-5	-	ASSASRGDQPQH
TRBV6-1	TRBJ2-3	once	ASSRGRDTQY
TRBV10-1	TRBJ1-4	-	ASSELQGRHEKLF